The 8 T cell receptor beta chains below all came from one sample that was sequenced in a study of blood T cell repertoires in COVID-19. Clones were read by immunoSEQ multiplex PCR, and TCRdb kept only the in-frame ones, dropping some. The sample records 250,000 to 350,000 clones, approximately 90% being singletons. Input material: peripheral blood. All receptors come from a woman aged 25-40 years with COVID-19, enrolled during active disease.

This clone was detected only a few times. The DNA of the CDR3 is TGTGCCAGCAGCTTAGCTTCTAGGGGAGGCTACACCTTC. It codes for CASSLASRGGYTF. The J gene is TRBJ1-2, the V gene TRBV11-2, with a possible D match to TRBD1 (5 bases). Trimming took off 1 base at V and 8 bases at J, with 11 bases between the two ends. The CDR3 is made up of 13 amino acids. Germline V gives CDR1 SGHAT, CDR2 FQNNGV.

The V and J genes are TRBV2 and TRBJ2-1; 11 nucleotides line up with TRBD2. V was pared by 5 bases and J by 4 bases, with 4 bases of the junction left unmatched. Germline V gives CDR1 SNHLY, CDR2 FYNNEI. The CDR3 is made up of 15 amino acids. Written as DNA, the CDR3 is TGTGCCAGCAGTCAACTAGCGGGAGAGTACAATGAGCAGTTCTTC. Translation: CASSQLAGEYNEQFF.

This clone has just a few counts. This chain uses TRBV5-1 with TRBJ2-5; unclear D gene. The ends were cut back, 0 bases at V and 5 bases at J, with 8 bases in the middle. From germline, CDR1 is SGHRS and CDR2 YFSETQ. The CDR3 totals 13 residues. The CDR3: CASSLGEPETQYF. CDR3 coding DNA: TGCGCCAGCAGCTTGGGCGAGCCGGAGACCCAGTACTTC.

The chain recombines TRBV5-4 with TRBJ2-5; TRBD2 agrees at 9 bases. The trim removed 0 bases at V and 5 bases at J, leaving 8 bases unmatched. The CDR3 has 16 amino acids. Germline V gene sequence: CDR1 SGHNT, CDR2 YYREEE (reference sequence). This CDR3 is CASSLVRAGGGETQYF. CDR3 sequence (DNA): TGTGCCAGCAGCTTGGTTCGAGCGGGAGGAGGTGAGACCCAGTACTTC.

This clone was seen once. This sequence joins TRBV10-3 and TRBJ1-3; 7 bases map to TRBD1. Germline V gene lookup returns CDR1 ENHRY and CDR2 SYGVKD. The V gene end was trimmed by 5 bases and the J gene end by 0 bases; junction bases not matched to a gene: 7. The CDR3 runs 16 residues. As DNA, the CDR3 is TGTGCCATCAGTCGGGACAGAGCTTTCTCTGGAAACACCATATATTTT. It translates to CAISRDRAFSGNTIYF.

The chain is built from TRBV7-3 and TRBJ2-1; TRBD2 matches at 9 bases. J lost 3 bases, V lost 1 base, and 7 bases had no gene match. This CDR3 region has 17 residues. Germline V gene data show CDR1 as SGHTA and CDR2 as FQGTGA. The CDR3 spells CASSLMGAGGIYNEQFF. The CDR3 nucleotides read TGTGCCAGCAGCTTAATGGGGGCGGGAGGGATCTACAATGAGCAGTTCTTC.

This sequence joins TRBV11-2 and TRBJ2-1, with 10 bases lining up with TRBD2. CDR3 length: 14 residues. Germline CDR1 is SGHAT and CDR2 is FQNNGV. Trimming removed 2 bases from V and 6 bases from J; junction bases left unmatched: 1. The CDR3 bases are TGTGCCAGCAGCTTAACTAGCGGGGTCAATGAGCAGTTCTTC. It yields the protein CASSLTSGVNEQFF.

The V and J genes are TRBV7-3 and TRBJ2-1; TRBD1 matches 7 bases. This CDR3 has 13 amino acids. The trim removed 5 bases at V and 11 bases at J, leaving 9 bases unmatched. In germline, CDR1 is SGHTA, CDR2 FQGTGA. This CDR3 reads CASSLLTGNKQFF. CDR3 in DNA: TGTGCCAGCAGCCTACTGACAGGGAATAAGCAGTTCTTC.